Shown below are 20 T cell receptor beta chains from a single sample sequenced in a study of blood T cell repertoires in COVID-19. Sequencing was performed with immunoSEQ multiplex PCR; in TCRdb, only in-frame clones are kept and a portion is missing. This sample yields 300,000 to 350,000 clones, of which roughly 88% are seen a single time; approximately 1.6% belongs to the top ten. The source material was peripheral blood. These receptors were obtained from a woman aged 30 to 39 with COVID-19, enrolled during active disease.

CDR3 DNA sequence: TGTGCCAGCAGCCCATATCCACCGGGGGAAAAACTGTTTTTT. The encoded protein is CASSPYPPGEKLFF. The chain joins TRBV9 to TRBJ1-4; D is ambiguous. Germline CDR1 and CDR2: SGDLS and YYNGEE. V was pared by 4 bases and J by 8 bases, with 15 bases between. This CDR3 has 14 residues.

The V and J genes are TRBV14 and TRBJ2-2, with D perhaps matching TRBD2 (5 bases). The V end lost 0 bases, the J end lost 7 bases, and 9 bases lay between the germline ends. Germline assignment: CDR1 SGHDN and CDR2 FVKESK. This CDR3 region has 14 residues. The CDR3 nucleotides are TGTGCCAGCAGCCAAGAACCGGGGTACGGGGAGCTGTTTTTT. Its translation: CASSQEPGYGELFF.

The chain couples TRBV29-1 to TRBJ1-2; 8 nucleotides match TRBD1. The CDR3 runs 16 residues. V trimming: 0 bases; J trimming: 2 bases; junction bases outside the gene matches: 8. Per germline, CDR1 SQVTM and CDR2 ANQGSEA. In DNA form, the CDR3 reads TGCAGCGTTGAAGATCCTCTCGGACAGGGAAACTATGGCTACACCTTC. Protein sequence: CSVEDPLGQGNYGYTF.

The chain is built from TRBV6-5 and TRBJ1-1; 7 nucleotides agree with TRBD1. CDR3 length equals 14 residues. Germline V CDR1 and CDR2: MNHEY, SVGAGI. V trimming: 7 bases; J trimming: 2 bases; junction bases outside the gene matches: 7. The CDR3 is CASTRDSRNTEAFF. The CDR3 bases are TGTGCCAGCACAAGGGACAGTAGAAACACTGAAGCTTTCTTT.

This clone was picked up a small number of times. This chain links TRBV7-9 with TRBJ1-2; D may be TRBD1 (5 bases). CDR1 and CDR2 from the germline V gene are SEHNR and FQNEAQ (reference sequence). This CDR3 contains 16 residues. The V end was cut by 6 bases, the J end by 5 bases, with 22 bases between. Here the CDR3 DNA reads TGTGCCAGCAGGGGTACCCGGGACTTCAAACATTATGGCTACACCTTC. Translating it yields CASRGTRDFKHYGYTF.

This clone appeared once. The CDR3 DNA reads TGTGCCAGCAGGGCGACAGGGGGCAGCTATGGCTACACCTTC. Its translation is CASRATGGSYGYTF. The chain combines TRBV2 with TRBJ1-2, with 10 bases identical to TRBD1. The CDR3 extends over 14 amino acids. Germline CDR1 reads SNHLY; CDR2 reads FYNNEI. The J segment lost 4 bases and the V segment lost 6 bases, leaving 5 bases of the junction unmatched.

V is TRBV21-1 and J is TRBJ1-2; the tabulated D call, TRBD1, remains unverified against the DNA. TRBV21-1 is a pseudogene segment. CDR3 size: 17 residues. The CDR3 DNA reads TGTGCCAGCAGCAAGTTCGTCAGGAAGCTGAAAATATATGGCTACACCTTC. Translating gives CASSKFVRKLKIYGYTF.

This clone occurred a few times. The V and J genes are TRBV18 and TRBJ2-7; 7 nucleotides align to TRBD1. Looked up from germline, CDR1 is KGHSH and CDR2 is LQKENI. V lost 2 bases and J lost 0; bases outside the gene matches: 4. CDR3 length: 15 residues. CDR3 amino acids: CASSPSRDSSYEQYF. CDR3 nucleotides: TGTGCCAGCTCACCAAGCCGGGACAGCTCCTACGAGCAGTACTTC.

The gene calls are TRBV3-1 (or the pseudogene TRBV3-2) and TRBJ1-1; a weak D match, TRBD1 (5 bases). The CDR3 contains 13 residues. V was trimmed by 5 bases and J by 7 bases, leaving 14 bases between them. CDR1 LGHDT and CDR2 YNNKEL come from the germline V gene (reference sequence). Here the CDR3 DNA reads TGTGCCAGCAGCGATGGGGCTGTAAGTGAAGCTTTCTTT. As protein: CASSDGAVSEAFF.

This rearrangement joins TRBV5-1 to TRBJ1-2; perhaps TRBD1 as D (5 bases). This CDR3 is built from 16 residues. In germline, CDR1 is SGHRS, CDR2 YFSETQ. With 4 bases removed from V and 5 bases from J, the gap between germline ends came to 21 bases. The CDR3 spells CASSEFIPAGLYGYTF. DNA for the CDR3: TGCGCCAGCAGCGAATTCATCCCTGCGGGACTGTATGGCTACACCTTC.

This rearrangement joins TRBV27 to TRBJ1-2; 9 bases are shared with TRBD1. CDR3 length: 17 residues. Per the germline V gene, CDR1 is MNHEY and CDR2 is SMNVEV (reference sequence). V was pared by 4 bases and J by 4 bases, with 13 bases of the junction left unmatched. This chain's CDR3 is CASSSNRRQGESYGYTF. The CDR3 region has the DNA TGTGCCAGCAGTTCCAATCGGAGACAGGGGGAATCCTATGGCTACACCTTC.

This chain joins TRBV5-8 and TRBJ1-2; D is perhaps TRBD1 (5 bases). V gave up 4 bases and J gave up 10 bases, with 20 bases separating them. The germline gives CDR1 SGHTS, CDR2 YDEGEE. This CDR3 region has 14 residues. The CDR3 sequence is CASSGGTRATFYTF. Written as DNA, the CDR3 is TGTGCCAGCAGCGGGGGGACCCGAGCTACTTTCTACACCTTC.

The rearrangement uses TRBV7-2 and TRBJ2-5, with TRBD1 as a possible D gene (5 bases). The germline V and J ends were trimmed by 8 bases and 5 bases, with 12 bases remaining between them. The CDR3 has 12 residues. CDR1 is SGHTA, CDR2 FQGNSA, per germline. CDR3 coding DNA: TGTGCCAGCGGCAGGGCCCGGGAGACCCAGTACTTC. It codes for CASGRARETQYF.

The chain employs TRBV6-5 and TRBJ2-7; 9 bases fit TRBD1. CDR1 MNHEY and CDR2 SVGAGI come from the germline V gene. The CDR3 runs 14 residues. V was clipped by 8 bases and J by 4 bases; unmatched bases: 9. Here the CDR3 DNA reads TGTGCCAGCTCCAGGGAGGGACAGGGTTACGAGCAGTACGTC. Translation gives CASSREGQGYEQYV.

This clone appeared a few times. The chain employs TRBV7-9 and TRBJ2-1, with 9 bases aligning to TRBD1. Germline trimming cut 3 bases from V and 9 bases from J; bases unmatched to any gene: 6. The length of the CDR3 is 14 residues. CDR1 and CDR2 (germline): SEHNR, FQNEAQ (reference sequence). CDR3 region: CASSFPGQGGEQFF. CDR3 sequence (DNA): TGTGCCAGCAGCTTCCCGGGACAGGGTGGTGAGCAGTTCTTC.

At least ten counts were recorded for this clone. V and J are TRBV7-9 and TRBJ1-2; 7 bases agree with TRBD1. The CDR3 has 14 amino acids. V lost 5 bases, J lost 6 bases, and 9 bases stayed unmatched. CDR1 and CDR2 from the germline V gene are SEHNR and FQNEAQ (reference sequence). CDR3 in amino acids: CASSRETGVDGYTF. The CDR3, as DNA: TGTGCCAGCAGCCGAGAAACAGGGGTGGATGGCTACACCTTC. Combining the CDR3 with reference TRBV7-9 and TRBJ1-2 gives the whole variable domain DTGVSQNPRHKITKRGQNVTFRCDPISEHNRLYWYRQTLGQGPEFLTYFQNEAQLEKSRLLSDRFSAERPKGSFSTLEIQRTEQGDSAMYLCASSRETGVDGYTFGSGTRLTVV.

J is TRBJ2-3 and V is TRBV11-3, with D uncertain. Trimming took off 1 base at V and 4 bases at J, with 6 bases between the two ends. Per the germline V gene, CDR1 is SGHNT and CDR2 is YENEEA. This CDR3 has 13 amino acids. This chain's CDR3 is CASSLVLADTQYF. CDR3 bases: TGTGCCAGCAGCTTAGTCTTAGCAGATACGCAGTATTTT.

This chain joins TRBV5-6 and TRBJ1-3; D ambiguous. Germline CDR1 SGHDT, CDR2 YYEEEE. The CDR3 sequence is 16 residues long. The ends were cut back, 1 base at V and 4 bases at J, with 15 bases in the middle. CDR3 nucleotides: TGTGCCAGCAGCTTGATTGACACCCTTTCGGGAAACACCATATATTTT. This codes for CASSLIDTLSGNTIYF.

CDR3 residues: CASTGQGAANYGYTF. CDR3 DNA: TGTGCCAGTACGGGACAGGGGGCTGCTAACTATGGCTACACCTTC. The rearrangement links TRBV19 to TRBJ1-2; 12 nucleotides line up with TRBD1. The V gene's germline CDR1 is LNHDA and CDR2 SQIVND (reference sequence). This CDR3 comprises 15 residues. V shed 7 bases and J 0 bases; nucleotides not matched to a gene: 3.

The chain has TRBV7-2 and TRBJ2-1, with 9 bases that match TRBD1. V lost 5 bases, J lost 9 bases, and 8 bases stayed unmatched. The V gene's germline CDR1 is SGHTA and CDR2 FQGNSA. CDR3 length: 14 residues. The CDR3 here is CASSRRDRVSEQFF. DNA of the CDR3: TGTGCCAGCAGCAGAAGGGACAGGGTATCTGAGCAGTTCTTC.